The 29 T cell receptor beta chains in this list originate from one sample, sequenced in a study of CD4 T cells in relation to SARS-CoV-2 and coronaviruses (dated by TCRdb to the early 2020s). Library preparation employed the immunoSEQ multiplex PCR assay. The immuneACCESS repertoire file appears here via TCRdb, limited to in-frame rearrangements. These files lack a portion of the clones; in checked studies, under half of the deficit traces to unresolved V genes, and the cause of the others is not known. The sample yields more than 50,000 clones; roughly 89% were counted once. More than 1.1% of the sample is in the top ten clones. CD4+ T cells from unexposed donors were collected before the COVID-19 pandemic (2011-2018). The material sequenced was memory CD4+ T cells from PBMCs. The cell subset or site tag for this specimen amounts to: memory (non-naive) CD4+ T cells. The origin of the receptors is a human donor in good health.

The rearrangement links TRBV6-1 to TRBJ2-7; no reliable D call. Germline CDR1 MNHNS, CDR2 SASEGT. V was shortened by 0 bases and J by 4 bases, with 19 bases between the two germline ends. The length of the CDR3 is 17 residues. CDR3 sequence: CASSEASPVAGNYEQYF. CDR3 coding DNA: TGTGCCAGCAGTGAAGCATCGCCTGTCGCCGGAAATTACGAGCAGTACTTC.

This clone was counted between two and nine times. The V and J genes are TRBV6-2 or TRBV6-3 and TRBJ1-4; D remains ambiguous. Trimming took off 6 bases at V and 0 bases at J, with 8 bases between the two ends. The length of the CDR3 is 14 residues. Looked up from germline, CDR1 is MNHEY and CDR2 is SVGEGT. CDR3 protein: CASSPEATNEKLFF. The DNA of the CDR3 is TGTGCCAGCAGCCCGGAAGCAACTAATGAAAAACTGTTTTTT.

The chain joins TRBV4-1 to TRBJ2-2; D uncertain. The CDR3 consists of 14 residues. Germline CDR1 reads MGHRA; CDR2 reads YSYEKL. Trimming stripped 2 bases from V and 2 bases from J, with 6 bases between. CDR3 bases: TGCGCCAGCAGCCAAACCCAAAACACCGGGGAGCTGTTTTTT. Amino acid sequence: CASSQTQNTGELFF.

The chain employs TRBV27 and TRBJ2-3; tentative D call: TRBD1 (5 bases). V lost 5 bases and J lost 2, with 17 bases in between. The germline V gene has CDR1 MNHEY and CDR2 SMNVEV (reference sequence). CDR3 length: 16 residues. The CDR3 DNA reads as TGTGCCAGCAGTACACGACAGAGGCTTCTCACAGATACGCAGTATTTT. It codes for CASSTRQRLLTDTQYF.

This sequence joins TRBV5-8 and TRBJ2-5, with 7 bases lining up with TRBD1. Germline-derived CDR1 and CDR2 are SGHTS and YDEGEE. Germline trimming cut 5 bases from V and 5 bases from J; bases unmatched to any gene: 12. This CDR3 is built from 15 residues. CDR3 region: CASREETGSGETQYF. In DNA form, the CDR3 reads TGTGCCAGCAGAGAGGAGACAGGGAGTGGCGAGACCCAGTACTTC.

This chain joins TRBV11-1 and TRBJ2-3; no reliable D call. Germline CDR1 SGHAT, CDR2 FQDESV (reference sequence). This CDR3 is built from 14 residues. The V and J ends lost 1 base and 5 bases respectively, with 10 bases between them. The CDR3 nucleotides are TGTGCCAGCAGCTTAGTTGGTGCTCAAGATACGCAGTATTTT. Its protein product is CASSLVGAQDTQYF.

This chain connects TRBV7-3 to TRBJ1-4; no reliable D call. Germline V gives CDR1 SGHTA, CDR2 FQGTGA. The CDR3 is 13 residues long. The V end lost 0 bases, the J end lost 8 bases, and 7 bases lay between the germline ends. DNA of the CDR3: TGTGCCAGCAGCTTAACGGTGGGAGAAAAACTGTTTTTT. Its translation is CASSLTVGEKLFF.

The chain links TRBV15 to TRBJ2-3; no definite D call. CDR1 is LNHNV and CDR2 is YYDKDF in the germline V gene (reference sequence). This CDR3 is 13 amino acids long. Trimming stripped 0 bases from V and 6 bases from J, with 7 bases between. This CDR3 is CATSRDLGDTQYF. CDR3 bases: TGTGCCACCAGCAGAGATCTTGGGGATACGCAGTATTTT.

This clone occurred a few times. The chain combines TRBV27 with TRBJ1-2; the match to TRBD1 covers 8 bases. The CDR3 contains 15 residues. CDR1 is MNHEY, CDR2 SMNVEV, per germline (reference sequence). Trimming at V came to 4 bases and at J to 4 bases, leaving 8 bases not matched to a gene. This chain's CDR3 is CASSSGTGGTYGYTF. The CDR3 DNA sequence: TGTGCCAGCAGTTCGGGGACAGGCGGAACCTATGGCTACACCTTC.

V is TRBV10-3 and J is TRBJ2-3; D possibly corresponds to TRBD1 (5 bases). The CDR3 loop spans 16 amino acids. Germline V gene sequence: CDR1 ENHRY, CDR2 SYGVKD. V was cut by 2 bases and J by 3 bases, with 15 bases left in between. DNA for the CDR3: TGTGCCATCAGTGAGGGTCCCCAGGGAATGACAGATACGCAGTATTTT. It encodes CAISEGPQGMTDTQYF.

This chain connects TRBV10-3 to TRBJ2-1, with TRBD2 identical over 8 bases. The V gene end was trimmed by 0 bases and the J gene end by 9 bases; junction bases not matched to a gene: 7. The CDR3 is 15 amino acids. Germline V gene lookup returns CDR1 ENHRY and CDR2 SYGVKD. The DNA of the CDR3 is TGTGCCATCAGTGAGTCGGGACTAGGTACCGTTGAGCAGTTCTTC. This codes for CAISESGLGTVEQFF.

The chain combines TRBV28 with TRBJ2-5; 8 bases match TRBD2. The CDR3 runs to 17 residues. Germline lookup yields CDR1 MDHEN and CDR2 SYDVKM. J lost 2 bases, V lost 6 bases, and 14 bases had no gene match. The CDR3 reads CASRRPLLAEAQETQYF. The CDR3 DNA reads TGTGCCAGCAGACGACCATTACTAGCGGAGGCTCAAGAGACCCAGTACTTC. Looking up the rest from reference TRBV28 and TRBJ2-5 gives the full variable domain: DVKVTQSSRYLVKRTGEKVFLECVQDMDHENMFWYRQDPGLGLRLIYFSYDVKMKEKGDIPEGYSVSREKKERFSLILESASTNQTSMYLCASRRPLLAEAQETQYFGPGTRLLVL.

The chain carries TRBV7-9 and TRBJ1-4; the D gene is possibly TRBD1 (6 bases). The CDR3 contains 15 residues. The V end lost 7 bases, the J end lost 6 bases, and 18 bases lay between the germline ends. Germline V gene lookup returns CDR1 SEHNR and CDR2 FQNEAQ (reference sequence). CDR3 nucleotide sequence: TGTGCCAGCAATGAAATCGGGACATTGGATGAAAAACTGTTTTTT. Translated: CASNEIGTLDEKLFF. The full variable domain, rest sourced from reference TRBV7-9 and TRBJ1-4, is DTGVSQNPRHKITKRGQNVTFRCDPISEHNRLYWYRQTLGQGPEFLTYFQNEAQLEKSRLLSDRFSAERPKGSFSTLEIQRTEQGDSAMYLCASNEIGTLDEKLFFGSGTQLSVL.

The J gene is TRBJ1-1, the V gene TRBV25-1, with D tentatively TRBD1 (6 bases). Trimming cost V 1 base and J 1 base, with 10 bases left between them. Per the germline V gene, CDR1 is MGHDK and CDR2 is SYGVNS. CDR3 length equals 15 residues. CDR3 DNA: TGTGCCAGCAGTGAATCGGCCAGGGGGAACACTGAAGCTTTCTTT. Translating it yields CASSESARGNTEAFF.

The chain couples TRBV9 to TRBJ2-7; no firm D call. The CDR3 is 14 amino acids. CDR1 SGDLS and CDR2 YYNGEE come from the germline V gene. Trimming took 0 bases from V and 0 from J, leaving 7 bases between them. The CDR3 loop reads CASSVEGNSYEQYF. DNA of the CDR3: TGTGCCAGCAGCGTAGAGGGCAACTCCTACGAGCAGTACTTC. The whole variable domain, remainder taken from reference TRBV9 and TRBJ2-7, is DSGVTQTPKHLITATGQRVTLRCSPRSGDLSVYWYQQSLDQGLQFLIQYYNGEERAKGNILERFSAQQFPDLHSELNLSSLELGDSALYFCASSVEGNSYEQYFGPGTRLTVT.

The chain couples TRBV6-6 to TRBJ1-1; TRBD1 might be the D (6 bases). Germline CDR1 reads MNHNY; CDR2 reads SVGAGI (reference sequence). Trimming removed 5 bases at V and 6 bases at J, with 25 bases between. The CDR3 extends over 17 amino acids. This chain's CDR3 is CASSPITAGGSLPEAFF. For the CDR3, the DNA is TGTGCCAGCAGTCCTATCACCGCCGGGGGCTCGCTTCCTGAAGCTTTCTTT.

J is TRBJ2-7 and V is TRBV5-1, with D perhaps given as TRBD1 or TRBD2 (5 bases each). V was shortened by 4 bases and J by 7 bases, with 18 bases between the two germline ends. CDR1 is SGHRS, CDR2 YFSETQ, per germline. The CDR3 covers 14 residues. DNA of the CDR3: TGCGCCAGCAGCAATTTAGGGACCCTCCTGGAGCAGTACTTC. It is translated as CASSNLGTLLEQYF.

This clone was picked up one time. CDR3 coding DNA: TGCGCCAGCAGCTTGGACGGGAGGGCTTCAGATACGCAGTATTTT. The encoded protein is CASSLDGRASDTQYF. V is TRBV5-1 and J is TRBJ2-3; 8 bases fit TRBD2. This CDR3 region has 15 residues. Germline loops: CDR1 SGHRS, CDR2 YFSETQ. The junction had 4 bases not matched to a gene; V was cut back by 0 bases and J by 4 bases.

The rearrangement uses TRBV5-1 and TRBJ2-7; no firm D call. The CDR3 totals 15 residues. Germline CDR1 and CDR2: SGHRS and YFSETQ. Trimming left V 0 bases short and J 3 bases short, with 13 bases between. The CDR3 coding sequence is TGCGCCAGCAGCTTGGCCGCAGGTAGGGACTACGAGCAGTACTTC. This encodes CASSLAAGRDYEQYF.

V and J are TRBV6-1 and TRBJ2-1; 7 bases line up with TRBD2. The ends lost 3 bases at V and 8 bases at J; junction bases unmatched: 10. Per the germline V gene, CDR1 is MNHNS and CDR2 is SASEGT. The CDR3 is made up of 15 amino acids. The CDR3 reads CASSDTSPGRYEQFF. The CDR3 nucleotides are TGTGCCAGCAGTGACACTAGCCCCGGGAGGTATGAGCAGTTCTTC.

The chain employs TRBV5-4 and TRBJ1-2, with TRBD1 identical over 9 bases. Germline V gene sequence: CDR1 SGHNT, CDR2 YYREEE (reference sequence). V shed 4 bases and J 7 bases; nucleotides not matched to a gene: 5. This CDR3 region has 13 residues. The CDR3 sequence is CASSPTGGIGYTF. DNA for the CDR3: TGTGCCAGCAGCCCAACAGGGGGCATTGGCTACACCTTC.

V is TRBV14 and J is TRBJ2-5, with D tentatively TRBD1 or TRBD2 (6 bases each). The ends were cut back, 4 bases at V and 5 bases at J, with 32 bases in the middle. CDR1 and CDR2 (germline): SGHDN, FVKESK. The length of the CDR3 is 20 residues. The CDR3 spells CASSRKGEGGRTERIETQYF. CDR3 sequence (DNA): TGTGCCAGCAGCCGAAAGGGAGAAGGGGGGAGGACCGAGAGGATCGAGACCCAGTACTTC.

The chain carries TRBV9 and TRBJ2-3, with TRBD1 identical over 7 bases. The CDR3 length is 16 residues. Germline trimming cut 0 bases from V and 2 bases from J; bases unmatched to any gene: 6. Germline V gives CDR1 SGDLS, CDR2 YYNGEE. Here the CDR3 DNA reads TGTGCCAGCAGCGTAGGTAGGGACAGAGACACAGATACGCAGTATTTT. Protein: CASSVGRDRDTDTQYF. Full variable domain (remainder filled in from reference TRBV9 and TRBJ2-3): DSGVTQTPKHLITATGQRVTLRCSPRSGDLSVYWYQQSLDQGLQFLIQYYNGEERAKGNILERFSAQQFPDLHSELNLSSLELGDSALYFCASSVGRDRDTDTQYFGPGTRLTVL.

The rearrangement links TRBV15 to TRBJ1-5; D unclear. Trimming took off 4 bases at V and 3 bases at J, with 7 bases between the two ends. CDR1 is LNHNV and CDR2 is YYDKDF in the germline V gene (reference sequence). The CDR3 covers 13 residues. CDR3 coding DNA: TGTGCCACCAGCACCCAAGACAATCAGCCCCAGCATTTT. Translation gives CATSTQDNQPQHF.

CDR3 in amino acids: CAISGNRDIEQYF. As DNA, the CDR3 is TGTGCCATCAGTGGTAACAGGGACATCGAGCAGTACTTC. This chain uses TRBV10-3 with TRBJ2-7, with D maybe TRBD1 (6 bases). Germline values: CDR1 ENHRY, CDR2 SYGVKD. CDR3 length: 13 residues. V lost 4 bases and J 6 bases, leaving 13 bases between the germline ends.

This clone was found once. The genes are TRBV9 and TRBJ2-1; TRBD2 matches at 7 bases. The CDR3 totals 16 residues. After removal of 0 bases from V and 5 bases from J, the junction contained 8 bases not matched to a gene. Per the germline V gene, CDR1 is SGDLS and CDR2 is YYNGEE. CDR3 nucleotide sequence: TGTGCCAGCAGCGTAGCAAACCCAGCGGGGAACAATGAGCAGTTCTTC. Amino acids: CASSVANPAGNNEQFF. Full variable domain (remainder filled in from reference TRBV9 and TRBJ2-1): DSGVTQTPKHLITATGQRVTLRCSPRSGDLSVYWYQQSLDQGLQFLIQYYNGEERAKGNILERFSAQQFPDLHSELNLSSLELGDSALYFCASSVANPAGNNEQFFGPGTRLTVL.

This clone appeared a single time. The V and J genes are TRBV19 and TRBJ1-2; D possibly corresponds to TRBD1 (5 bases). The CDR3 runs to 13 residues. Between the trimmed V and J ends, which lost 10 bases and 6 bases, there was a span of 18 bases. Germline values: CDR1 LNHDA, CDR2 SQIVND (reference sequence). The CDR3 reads CAKITGTDHGYTF. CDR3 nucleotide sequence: TGTGCCAAGATAACGGGGACGGATCATGGCTACACCTTC.

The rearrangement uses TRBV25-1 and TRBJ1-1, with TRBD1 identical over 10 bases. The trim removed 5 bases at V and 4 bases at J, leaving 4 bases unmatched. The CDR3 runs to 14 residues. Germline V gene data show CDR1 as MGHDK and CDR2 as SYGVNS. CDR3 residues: CASSPWTGGTEAFF. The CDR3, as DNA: TGTGCCAGCAGTCCGTGGACAGGGGGCACTGAAGCTTTCTTT.

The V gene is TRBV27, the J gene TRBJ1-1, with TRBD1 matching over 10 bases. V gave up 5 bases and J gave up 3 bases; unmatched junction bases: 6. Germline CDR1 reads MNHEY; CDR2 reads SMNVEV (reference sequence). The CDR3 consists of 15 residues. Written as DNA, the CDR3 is TGTGCCAGCAGTCCTCAGGGACAGGGGCACACTGAAGCTTTCTTT. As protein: CASSPQGQGHTEAFF.